This entry is about one T cell receptor beta chain. What antigen it recognizes has not been identified. The sample holds no much larger clone one base away, and base qualities are not on file. The sample originates from a study of blood T cell repertoires in COVID-19 (TCRdb year 2020). With regard to the full study: The collaborator samples originated in the United States, Italy and Spain and spanned the acute and convalescent phases of COVID-19. Nearly every sample came with metadata listing a de-identified subject ID, COVID-19 status, age in years and sex. Where HLA class I and class II types were available, the types were taken from metadata supplied by the sample provider, not from assay-based typing. The dataset comprised deeply sampled blood TCRbeta repertoires from subjects exposed to, actively infected with, or recovered from COVID-19. The material from the prospective study consisted of cDNA or gDNA derived from T cells, B-cell-depleted T cells, or PBMCs. Samples were obtained from the ongoing ImmuneRACE study (first 160 participants) and from about 1,300 subjects provided by 6 global collaborators. The repertoires were released in a freely available public database intended as a resource for research on the immune response to SARS-CoV-2.

The germline ends are 21 bases apart after V is trimmed by 1 base and J by 5 bases. The CDR3 has 17 amino acids, counting the end cysteine and phenylalanine. The DNA shown is the 51-base CDR3, in frame from base 1. CDR1 and CDR2 (SGHDT, YYEEEE) derive from the germline V gene. General conclusions and limits of the study: How much clinical and demographic metadata was included differed by source and by participant, and the metadata was provided uncurated.

TCRbeta CDR3 regions were amplified from genomic DNA by means of the immunoSEQ Assay, a bias-controlled multiplex PCR. The authors' pipeline ran thus. The number of nucleated cells in each sample was estimated from the amplification of reference gene primers within the assay. To quantify the absolute abundance of each unique TCRbeta CDR3 rearrangement, sequence reads were collapsed and filtered. For each sample, productive Simpson clonality was calculated as the square root of Simpson's diversity index across productive rearrangements. In TCRdb, the immuneACCESS table is reduced to in-frame sequences with V and J assigned. These tables do not hold every clone; where another copy was compared, an unresolved V gene accounts for under half, and the others remain unexplained. V, J and clone size were drawn from that table, and D and trimming were deduced from the DNA. This sample lists roughly 70,000 clones; just under 90% were detected once. The biggest ten clones account for roughly 1.5% of the sample.

The collaborating institutions used their own protocols to collect whole blood in K2EDTA tubes. For TCRbeta analysis, collaborators shipped samples in one of three forms: frozen whole blood, isolated PBMCs, or DNA extracted from either of those sample types. The sequenced material came from peripheral blood. The rearrangement joined TRBV5-6 to TRBJ1-1, with the identity of the D gene unclear. The sequence was collected from a man between 60 and 70 years old with acute or convalescent COVID-19. The DNA is as follows: TGTGCCAGCAGCTTGATGGGTGACTCTCCGTCCAAGACTGAAGCTTTCTTT. It is translated as CASSLMGDSPSKTEAFF.